This entry lists 21 T cell receptor beta chains sequenced from one sample in a study of cytomegalovirus exposure and HLA in healthy donors. Vbeta (60) and Jbeta (13) primers were used in the PCR. Assay: immunoSEQ multiplex PCR; the TCRdb copy retains only in-frame clones and omits some. Of about 140,000 clones listed, more than 75% are singletons. The sequencing input was PBMCs. These receptors came from a man aged 45-65 years in good health and CMV-seronegative.

The chain uses TRBV19 and TRBJ2-7; 9 bases are shared with TRBD1. The V gene end was trimmed by 5 bases and the J gene end by 2 bases; junction bases not matched to a gene: 4. The CDR3 length is 14 residues. Germline assignment: CDR1 LNHDA and CDR2 SQIVND (reference sequence). The CDR3 DNA follows: TGTGCCAGTAGTCCCGGGACAGGGACCTACGAGCAGTACTTC. It yields the protein CASSPGTGTYEQYF.

The V and J genes are TRBV5-1 and TRBJ2-2, with D maybe TRBD2 (5 bases). V was clipped by 5 bases and J by 8 bases, with 10 bases between them. The CDR3 extends over 12 amino acids. Germline assignment: CDR1 SGHRS and CDR2 YFSETQ. Here the CDR3 reads CASRLTGGELFF. CDR3 nucleotide sequence: TGCGCCAGCAGGCTCACGGGGGGGGAGCTGTTTTTT.

This chain connects TRBV2 to TRBJ2-5; 7 positions agree with TRBD1. V lost 11 bases, J lost 5 bases, and 8 bases stayed unmatched. The CDR3 is 12 amino acids. Germline CDR1 is SNHLY and CDR2 is FYNNEI. CDR3 protein: CALKGAGETQYF. DNA of the CDR3: TGTGCCCTCAAGGGGGCCGGGGAGACCCAGTACTTC.

This clone appeared a few times. This chain links TRBV5-6 with TRBJ2-7; weak D call: TRBD2 (6 bases). Deletions cut 2 bases from V and 6 bases from J, with 15 bases between. Germline V gene sequence: CDR1 SGHDT, CDR2 YYEEEE. The CDR3 is made up of 14 amino acids. The CDR3 DNA reads TGTGCCAGCAGCTTAATGGGTGTGGGGGGCGAGCAGTACTTC. Its protein product is CASSLMGVGGEQYF.

With regard to this clone: This sample also contains other DNA sequences that code for the same CDR3. The chain recombines TRBV5-1 with TRBJ2-7; a possible D gene is TRBD1 (6 bases). The germline CDR1 and CDR2 sequences are SGHRS and YFSETQ. The CDR3 is 15 amino acids. V was trimmed by 0 bases and J by 2 bases, leaving 12 bases between them. CDR3 sequence reads: CASSLAGTNAYEQYF. The CDR3 nucleotides read TGCGCCAGCAGCTTGGCGGGGACAAACGCCTACGAGCAGTACTTC.

This clone appeared a few times. The V gene is TRBV19, the J gene TRBJ2-2, with D hard to call. V was trimmed by 5 bases and J by 1 base, leaving 8 bases between them. The CDR3 spans 14 residues. Germline CDR1 reads LNHDA; CDR2 reads SQIVND (reference sequence). The CDR3 nucleotides read TGTGCCAGTAGTTCCGCAGAGAACACCGGGGAGCTGTTTTTT. Protein sequence: CASSSAENTGELFF.

The V and J genes are TRBV19 and TRBJ1-5; tentatively, D is TRBD1 (5 bases). Deletions cut 6 bases from V and 2 bases from J, with 14 bases between. Germline V lookup: CDR1 LNHDA, CDR2 SQIVND (reference sequence). The CDR3 is made up of 15 amino acids. Written as DNA, the CDR3 is TGTGCCAGTAGCGGAGCAGGGAGGGGCAATCAGCCCCAGCATTTT. This gives the protein CASSGAGRGNQPQHF.

This clone was seen only once. The gene calls are TRBV18 and TRBJ2-1; D is perhaps TRBD2 (5 bases). The CDR3 runs 13 residues. In germline, CDR1 is KGHSH, CDR2 LQKENI. V shed 7 bases and J shed 2 bases, with 9 bases lying between them. The CDR3 reads CASCRETYNEQFF. CDR3 in DNA: TGTGCCAGCTGTCGGGAAACCTACAATGAGCAGTTCTTC.

This chain connects TRBV6-5 to TRBJ2-7; TRBD1 aligns across 7 bases. The germline V gene encodes CDR1 MNHEY and CDR2 SVGAGI. V lost 6 bases, J lost 2 bases, and 4 bases stayed unmatched. CDR3 length: 13 amino acids. Here the CDR3 reads CASSKGQAYEQYF. CDR3 DNA sequence: TGTGCCAGCAGCAAAGGACAGGCCTACGAGCAGTACTTC.

This clone has more than one count but fewer than ten. The chain couples TRBV7-2 to TRBJ1-4, with D tentatively TRBD1 (5 bases). The CDR3 loop spans 16 amino acids. Germline V CDR1 and CDR2: SGHTA, FQGNSA. The ends were cut back, 0 bases at V and 3 bases at J, with 11 bases in the middle. The CDR3 bases are TGTGCCAGCAGCTTAGCGCAGGGAGGAGCTAATGAAAAACTGTTTTTT. This gives the protein CASSLAQGGANEKLFF.

The chain is built from TRBV10-3 and TRBJ2-1; D is possibly TRBD1 (5 bases). Germline V gives CDR1 ENHRY, CDR2 SYGVKD. V was shortened by 4 bases and J by 9 bases, with 7 bases between the two germline ends. The CDR3 sequence is 11 residues long. CDR3 DNA sequence: TGTGCCATCAGTGCTGGGGCTGAGCAGTTCTTC. Amino acid sequence: CAISAGAEQFF.

The rearrangement uses TRBV28 and TRBJ2-7; TRBD1 agrees at 9 bases. Losses at the gene ends were 8 bases for V and 0 bases for J; bases not matched to a gene: 17. The length of the CDR3 is 18 residues. Germline CDR1 and CDR2: MDHEN and SYDVKM. The chain's CDR3 is CASSTDRGLLRSSYEQYF. In DNA, the CDR3 is TGTGCCAGCTCGACGGACAGGGGACTGCTTAGGAGCTCCTACGAGCAGTACTTC.

The chain carries TRBV6-6 and TRBJ1-1; no definite D call. V was trimmed by 4 bases and J by 1 base, leaving 13 bases between them. The germline CDR1 and CDR2 sequences are MNHNY and SVGAGI (reference sequence). The CDR3 is 15 amino acids. This chain's CDR3 is CASSFRGGQNTEAFF. CDR3 bases: TGTGCCAGCAGTTTCCGTGGAGGGCAGAACACTGAAGCTTTCTTT.

The gene calls are TRBV6-1 and TRBJ2-7, with 7 bases that match TRBD1. With V trimmed by 6 bases and J by 1 base, 3 bases remained unmatched. CDR3 size: 13 residues. The germline V gene has CDR1 MNHNS and CDR2 SASEGT. CDR3 protein: CASRTGRSYEQYF. The CDR3 DNA reads TGTGCCAGCAGGACAGGGCGATCCTACGAGCAGTACTTC.

The rearrangement links TRBV6-4 to TRBJ2-7, with 10 bases fitting TRBD2. After removal of 6 bases from V and 0 bases from J, the junction contained 11 bases not matched to a gene. CDR3 length equals 17 residues. The V gene's germline CDR1 is MRHNA and CDR2 SNTAGT. The CDR3 nucleotides are TGTGCCAGCAGCCTCCCGTGGCCTAGCGGGAGCTCCTACGAGCAGTACTTC. Encoded protein: CASSLPWPSGSSYEQYF.

In this sample, this clone turned up once. The V and J genes are TRBV7-9 and TRBJ1-1, with unresolved D. Germline V lookup: CDR1 SEHNR, CDR2 FQNEAQ (reference sequence). The CDR3 is made up of 17 amino acids. Trimming removed 0 bases at V and 5 bases at J, with 19 bases between. Written as DNA, the CDR3 is TGTGCCAGCAGCTTAGCGCTGGGGAGGGAAGGAGGGACTGAAGCTTTCTTT. It codes for CASSLALGREGGTEAFF.

This chain links TRBV6-1 with TRBJ1-1; TRBD1 matches 7 bases. With V trimmed by 5 bases and J by 0 bases, 6 bases remained unmatched. The CDR3 spans 15 residues. CDR1 is MNHNS, CDR2 SASEGT, per germline. The CDR3 DNA reads TGTGCCAGCAGTTCGACAGGGTCTATGAACACTGAAGCTTTCTTT. Translation gives CASSSTGSMNTEAFF.

V and J are TRBV5-1 and TRBJ1-6, with 7 bases lining up with TRBD1. The germline V gene encodes CDR1 SGHRS and CDR2 YFSETQ. The CDR3 is made up of 14 amino acids. The ends lost 2 bases at V and 5 bases at J; junction bases unmatched: 1. CDR3 in amino acids: CASSFGQDNSPLHF. The CDR3 nucleotides read TGCGCCAGCAGCTTTGGACAGGATAATTCACCCCTCCACTTT.

Written as DNA, the CDR3 is TGTGCCAGCAGCTCTCCTCCAGGGTACTCCTATAATTCACCCCTCCACTTT. Amino acids: CASSSPPGYSYNSPLHF. The V and J genes are TRBV9 and TRBJ1-6; maybe TRBD1 (5 bases). Trimming removed 4 bases from V and 0 bases from J, with 14 bases in between. The CDR3 totals 17 residues. From germline, CDR1 is SGDLS and CDR2 YYNGEE.

The rearrangement uses TRBV4-2 and TRBJ1-6; 8 nucleotides agree with TRBD1. CDR3 length equals 15 residues. With 1 base clipped from V and 9 bases from J, the junction kept 5 bases outside the gene matches. Germline V gene sequence: CDR1 LGHNA, CDR2 YNFKEQ. The CDR3 DNA is TGTGCCAGCAGCCAAGCGGACAGGGTGGTTTCACCCCTCCACTTT. Encoded protein: CASSQADRVVSPLHF.

The chain combines TRBV9 with TRBJ1-2; 8 bases line up with TRBD1. Germline CDR1 reads SGDLS; CDR2 reads YYNGEE. The CDR3 totals 14 residues. The trim removed 4 bases at V and 8 bases at J, leaving 10 bases unmatched. The CDR3 loop is CASSLDRVVGGYTF. The CDR3 nucleotides read TGTGCCAGCAGCCTGGACAGGGTAGTGGGGGGCTACACCTTC. Drawing the rest from reference TRBV9 and TRBJ1-2, the complete variable domain is DSGVTQTPKHLITATGQRVTLRCSPRSGDLSVYWYQQSLDQGLQFLIQYYNGEERAKGNILERFSAQQFPDLHSELNLSSLELGDSALYFCASSLDRVVGGYTFGSGTRLTVV.